These 10 T cell receptor beta chains share one sample of origin, sequenced in a study of preoperative IRX-2 immunotherapy in early breast cancer. Sequencing used immunoSEQ multiplex PCR; TCRdb keeps in-frame clones, though not all of them. The repertoire holds under 40,000 clones, with 90% to 95% as singletons. Regarding treatment: preoperative locoregional IRX-2 cytokine immunotherapy. Sampling was performed from a patient treated with IRX-2 immunotherapy. Receptors were obtained from a human donor with breast cancer.

V is TRBV19 and J is TRBJ1-5; 9 nucleotides match TRBD1. This CDR3 is 14 amino acids long. J lost 4 bases, V lost 5 bases, and 3 bases had no gene match. Germline V gene data show CDR1 as LNHDA and CDR2 as SQIVND (reference sequence). The DNA for the CDR3 is TGTGCCAGTAGTGCTGGGACAGGGAATCAGCCCCAGCATTTT. Protein sequence: CASSAGTGNQPQHF.

The chain joins TRBV9 to TRBJ2-1; 7 positions match TRBD1. CDR1 is SGDLS and CDR2 is YYNGEE in the germline V gene. The CDR3 is 15 residues long. J gave up 5 bases and V 4 bases, and 9 bases lay outside the gene matches. The CDR3 reads CASSQRGGADNEQFF. The DNA of the CDR3 is TGTGCCAGCAGCCAGAGAGGGGGCGCGGACAATGAGCAGTTCTTC.

The V gene is TRBV11-2, the J gene TRBJ2-2; 7 bases agree with TRBD2. The ends lost 4 bases at V and 8 bases at J; junction bases unmatched: 16. This CDR3 comprises 17 residues. Germline CDR1 SGHAT, CDR2 FQNNGV. Here the CDR3 reads CASSSHMAGAGRGELFF. CDR3 DNA sequence: TGTGCCAGCAGCTCCCATATGGCGGGAGCGGGGCGAGGGGAGCTGTTTTTT.

The chain employs TRBV7-6 and TRBJ2-5; 8 bases align to TRBD1. CDR1 is SGHVS, CDR2 FNYEAQ, per germline. CDR3 length: 16 residues. The ends lost 6 bases at V and 2 bases at J; junction bases unmatched: 11. The CDR3 region is CASRNDRGGYQETQYF. In DNA, the CDR3 is TGTGCCAGCAGAAATGACAGGGGTGGCTATCAAGAGACCCAGTACTTC. Combining the CDR3 with reference TRBV7-6 and TRBJ2-5 gives the whole variable domain GAGVSQSPRYKVTKRGQDVALRCDPISGHVSLYWYRQALGQGPEFLTYFNYEAQQDKSGLPNDRFSAERPEGSISTLTIQRTEQRDSAMYRCASRNDRGGYQETQYFGPGTRLLVL.

This sequence joins TRBV28 and TRBJ1-2, with a tentative D call TRBD1 (6 bases). V was pared by 1 base and J by 6 bases, with 15 bases between. Germline assignment: CDR1 MDHEN and CDR2 SYDVKM. The CDR3 covers 15 residues. The CDR3 DNA reads as TGTGCCAGCAGTTTATTGGGGACACCGCGTGATGGCTACACCTTC. Its protein is CASSLLGTPRDGYTF.

This chain links TRBV6-6 with TRBJ1-2, with D maybe TRBD1 (6 bases). The CDR3 length is 13 residues. V shed 5 bases and J shed 7 bases, with 14 bases lying between them. Germline V gene lookup returns CDR1 MNHNY and CDR2 SVGAGI (reference sequence). CDR3 in amino acids: CASSLGDMRGYTF. CDR3 nucleotide sequence: TGTGCCAGCAGTCTCGGGGACATGCGTGGCTACACCTTC.

The chain carries TRBV7-3 and TRBJ1-5; D is unresolved. The V end was cut by 5 bases, the J end by 4 bases, with 9 bases between. The CDR3 has 13 residues. Germline assignment: CDR1 SGHTA and CDR2 FQGTGA. DNA for the CDR3: TGTGCCAGCAGCGTACAGCATAATCAGCCCCAGCATTTT. Amino acids: CASSVQHNQPQHF.

V and J are TRBV11-2 and TRBJ1-5; TRBD1 might be the D (6 bases). Germline V gives CDR1 SGHAT, CDR2 FQNNGV. The CDR3 length is 12 residues. V was clipped by 4 bases and J by 10 bases, with 11 bases between them. CDR3 in DNA: TGTGCCAGCAGCTACTTAGGGGGACCCCAGCATTTT. Residues: CASSYLGGPQHF.

The chain recombines TRBV7-9 with TRBJ1-5; 9 bases match TRBD1. V trimming: 4 bases; J trimming: 7 bases; junction bases outside the gene matches: 5. This CDR3 region has 14 residues. Germline V gene lookup returns CDR1 SEHNR and CDR2 FQNEAQ (reference sequence). CDR3 region: CASSSQGARQPQHF. CDR3 sequence (DNA): TGTGCCAGCAGCTCACAGGGGGCTCGGCAGCCCCAGCATTTT. The full variable domain, rest sourced from reference TRBV7-9 and TRBJ1-5, is DTGVSQNPRHKITKRGQNVTFRCDPISEHNRLYWYRQTLGQGPEFLTYFQNEAQLEKSRLLSDRFSAERPKGSFSTLEIQRTEQGDSAMYLCASSSQGARQPQHFGDGTRLSIL.

The chain joins TRBV7-9 to TRBJ2-1; D is undetermined. This CDR3 is built from 16 residues. CDR1 is SEHNR, CDR2 FQNEAQ, per germline (reference sequence). V gave up 5 bases and J gave up 0 bases, with 14 bases separating them. The CDR3 protein is CASSPRVGRSYNEQFF. CDR3 coding DNA: TGTGCCAGCAGCCCCCGGGTTGGGCGCTCCTACAATGAGCAGTTCTTC.